Listed below are T cell receptor beta chains from one sample, sequenced in a study of cytomegalovirus exposure and HLA in healthy donors. Here immunoSEQ multiplex PCR was the method, and the copy in TCRdb shows in-frame clones only, minus some. Here the sample spans about 140,000 clones, about three quarters being singletons. Sequencing was done on a sample of PBMCs. The receptors were sampled from a male donor in good health and CMV-seropositive. CDR3s include the opening cysteine and the closing phenylalanine or tryptophan. D genes are given only for firm matches. A clone size is listed for some rows: how often the clone was seen (once, few, many), or a class if it is expanded.

16 TRBD1 . TRBJ2-7 TRBV5-1 CASSAGQGSSLGEQYF TGCGCCAGCAGCGCTGGACAGGGGAGCTCTTTAGGCGAGCAGTACTTC
12 . . TRBJ2-2 TRBV5-1 CASSFISGELFF TGCGCCAGCAGCTTCATTTCCGGGGAGCTGTTTTTT
16 TRBD2 . TRBJ2-1 TRBV5-1 CASTELAGGSYNEQFF TGCGCCAGCACCGAATTAGCGGGAGGCTCCTACAATGAGCAGTTCTTC
16 . . TRBJ1-2 TRBV7-6 CASSPRTIPPGYGYTF TGTGCCAGCAGCCCCCGGACAATCCCCCCGGGCTATGGCTACACCTTC
15 TRBD2 . TRBJ2-3 TRBV18 CASSLQAGGTDTQYF TGTGCCAGCTCGTTACAGGCGGGGGGCACAGATACGCAGTATTTT
13 . . TRBJ2-3 TRBV5-8 CASSFRGGDTQYF TGTGCCAGCAGCTTCCGGGGTGGAGATACGCAGTATTTT
17 TRBD2 . TRBJ2-2 TRBV4-3 CASSQEGTRTHTGELFF TGCGCCAGCAGCCAGGAAGGGACTAGAACGCACACCGGGGAGCTGTTTTTT
10 . . TRBJ1-1 TRBV19 CASSGTEAFF TGTGCCAGTAGCGGGACTGAAGCTTTCTTT
15 TRBD2 . TRBJ2-3 TRBV2 CASSATSGAVDTQYF TGTGCCAGCAGCGCGACTAGCGGGGCAGTAGATACGCAGTATTTT
12 . . TRBJ2-5 TRBV6-6 CASSSSSETQYF TGTGCCAGCAGTTCATCTAGCGAGACCCAGTACTTC
15 . . TRBJ2-2 TRBV27 CASSLGGFFGGELFF TGTGCCAGCAGTTTAGGGGGGTTCTTCGGCGGGGAGCTGTTTTTT
16 TRBD1 . TRBJ1-4 TRBV5-6 CASSLQSDRGNEKLFF TGTGCCAGCAGCTTACAGAGCGACAGGGGTAATGAAAAACTGTTTTTT
16 . . TRBJ1-3 TRBV7-2 CASSPRTVFSGNTIYF TGTGCCAGCAGCCCGAGGACAGTTTTCTCTGGAAACACCATATATTTT
15 . . TRBJ1-5 TRBV2 CASSERGGSNQPQHF TGTGCCAGCAGTGAACGCGGTGGGAGCAATCAGCCCCAGCATTTT
17 TRBD1 . TRBJ2-7 TRBV5-5 CASSPRDRRPVSYEQYF TGTGCCAGCAGCCCCCGGGACAGGAGGCCGGTCTCCTACGAGCAGTACTTC
14 . . TRBJ1-2 TRBV18 CASSPRGRGYGYTF TGTGCCAGCTCACCCAGGGGCAGGGGTTATGGCTACACCTTC
13 . . TRBJ2-4 TRBV30 CAWAGQSGNIQYF TGTGCCTGGGCGGGACAGTCGGGAAACATTCAGTACTTC
15 TRBD2 . TRBJ2-7 TRBV30 CAWSGYKREGYEQYF TGTGCCTGGAGTGGTTATAAGCGGGAGGGGTACGAGCAGTACTTC
17 TRBD2 . TRBJ2-3 TRBV5-1 CASTDLSGGASTDTQYF TGCGCCAGCACCGATCTTAGCGGGGGGGCAAGCACAGATACGCAGTATTTT
13 TRBD1 few TRBJ2-7 TRBV29-1 CSVAYTGGNEQYF TGCAGCGTTGCATATACAGGGGGCAACGAGCAGTACTTC
12 . . TRBJ1-4 TRBV10-3 CAIRQGEEKLFF TGTGCCATCAGACAGGGTGAGGAAAAACTGTTTTTT
13 . . TRBJ1-2 TRBV6-5 CASSITGLVGYTF TGTGCCAGCAGCATAACCGGACTCGTAGGCTACACCTTC
15 TRBD2 . TRBJ2-7 TRBV7-9 CASSLGTGGDYEQYF TGTGCCAGCAGCTTAGGTACGGGAGGAGATTATGAGCAGTACTTC
15 TRBD1 . TRBJ1-2 TRBV5-1 CASSPPGTGGYGYTF TGCGCCAGCAGCCCTCCCGGGACAGGGGGCTATGGCTACACCTTC
12 TRBD1 once TRBJ1-4 TRBV2 CATRDRSEKLFF TGTGCCACCCGGGACAGGTCTGAAAAACTGTTTTTT
14 . . TRBJ1-1 TRBV5-1 CASSSRQVNTEAFF TGCGCCAGCAGCTCCAGACAGGTGAACACTGAAGCTTTCTTT
17 . once TRBJ1-3 TRBV19 CARKCPRRGGSGNTIYF TGTGCCAGAAAATGTCCGCGCAGGGGTGGCTCTGGAAACACCATATATTTT